This TCR beta chain was identified in a study of CD8+ T cells in alopecia areata. Noted treatment: oral pan-JAK inhibitor, 5-10 mg twice daily. Reverse transcribed after extraction, RNA yielded cDNA as the sequencing template. The assay was immunoSEQ multiplex PCR, and TCRdb's table has in-frame clones only and misses some. The sample comprises fewer than 150,000 clones, about 61% of which are singletons, and roughly 30% rests with the top ten. In germline, CDR1 is MGHRA, CDR2 YSYEKL. Trimming took off 7 bases at V and 8 bases at J, with 17 bases between the two ends. The CDR3 sequence is 14 residues long.

This sequence joins TRBV4-1 and TRBJ1-4; perhaps TRBD1 as D (6 bases). The clonotype was recovered from a human donor with alopecia areata. The starting material was CD8+ T cells sorted from blood, obtained at week 4, from a patient treated with tofacitinib. The CDR3 DNA reads TGCGCCAGCACCCCAGGGGTATCGGACGAAAAACTGTTTTTT. Protein product: CASTPGVSDEKLFF.